Each of the 24 T cell receptor beta chains below was sequenced from the same sample in a study of blood T cells in healthy people across ages (dated by TCRdb to the mid-2010s). Receptor amplification or capture employed 5' RACE. TCRdb records Illumina HiSeq 2500 as the sequencer. The second PCR ran for roughly 7 to 12 cycles and used a J-beta primer mix along with a sample-barcoded 5' primer. The public reads were reanalyzed by TCRdb: fastp trimming at Q25, MiXCR alignment, in-frame beta chains only. Rows merge per CDR3 protein into single entries with the most common DNA and genes. The sample has hundreds of thousands of distinct CDR3 sequences on record, more than 40% of them singletons. Roughly a third of the sample is held by the ten biggest clonotypes. What was sequenced was blood. The receptors originated from a woman between 55 and 75 years old in good health.

The rearrangement joins TRBV27 to TRBJ2-1; 7 bases agree with TRBD1. Germline V CDR1 and CDR2: MNHEY, SMNVEV (reference sequence). The CDR3 extends over 15 amino acids. V dropped 4 bases and J dropped 1; count of bases not matched to a gene: 4. The CDR3 loop reads CASSSPGQSYNEQFF. CDR3 sequence (DNA): TGTGCCAGCAGTTCCCCGGGACAGTCCTACAATGAGCAGTTCTTC.

This clonotype was detected only once. This chain joins TRBV18 and TRBJ2-3; D is possibly TRBD1 (5 bases). This CDR3 is 13 amino acids long. The germline CDR1 and CDR2 sequences are KGHSH and LQKENI. V shed 6 bases and J shed 5 bases, with 12 bases lying between them. CDR3 protein: CASSLQERDTQYF. The CDR3 bases are TGTGCCAGCTCGTTACAGGAACGAGATACGCAGTATTTT.

The chain combines TRBV4-2 with TRBJ2-1; D gene unclear. V was pared by 0 bases and J by 10 bases, with 7 bases between. Germline V gene data show CDR1 as LGHNA and CDR2 as YNFKEQ. The CDR3 extends over 12 amino acids. The CDR3 DNA sequence: TGTGCCAGCAGCCAAGATGGATCCGAGCAGTTCTTC. This translates into CASSQDGSEQFF.

The J gene is TRBJ2-5, the V gene TRBV20-1; 11 bases agree with TRBD2. The DNA end lines up better with TRBJ2-7; the J call may be wrong. Germline V gene sequence: CDR1 DFQATT, CDR2 SNEGSKA (reference sequence). The CDR3 sequence is 17 residues long. The CDR3 DNA reads as TGCAGTGCTAGAGATCCCATGACTAGCGGGACACTTATCGAGCAGTACTTC. This encodes CSARDPMTSGTLIEQYF.

This clonotype appeared a few times. V gene TRBV9 combines with J gene TRBJ2-4, with D possibly matching TRBD1 (5 bases). The CDR3 is 12 residues long. Germline CDR1 SGDLS, CDR2 YYNGEE. V was shortened by 3 bases and J by 9 bases, with 10 bases between the two germline ends. CDR3 residues: CASSGGQGIQYF. As DNA, the CDR3 is TGTGCCAGCAGCGGGGGCCAGGGCATTCAGTACTTC.

This clonotype was seen many times. The chain joins TRBV5-1 to TRBJ2-3, with D possibly being TRBD2 (5 bases). Germline V gene lookup returns CDR1 SGHRS and CDR2 YFSETQ. The CDR3 contains 12 residues. V lost 0 bases and J 11 bases, leaving 10 bases between the germline ends. The DNA of the CDR3 is TGCGCCAGCAGCTTGGAGCGGTTTCAGCAGTATTTT. This codes for CASSLERFQQYF. Variable domain in full (rest from reference TRBV5-1 and TRBJ2-3): KAGVTQTPRYLIKTRGQQVTLSCSPISGHRSVSWYQQTPGQGLQFLFEYFSETQRNKGNFPGRFSGRQFSNSRSEMNVSTLELGDSALYLCASSLERFQQYFGPGTRLTVL.

V is TRBV28 and J is TRBJ2-1; TRBD2 matches at 7 bases. J was trimmed by 10 bases and V by 6 bases; bases with no gene match: 6. CDR3 size: 12 residues. The germline V gene encodes CDR1 MDHEN and CDR2 SYDVKM. CDR3 region: CASRWGGREQFF. The CDR3 DNA reads TGTGCCAGCAGATGGGGGGGGAGGGAGCAGTTCTTC.

This clonotype was seen once. The chain carries TRBV14 and TRBJ2-1, with TRBD1 matching 10 bases. There are 18 residues in the CDR3. The V segment lost 0 bases and the J segment 4 bases; nucleotides outside the gene matches: 9. In germline, CDR1 is SGHDN, CDR2 FVKESK. CDR3 sequence (DNA): TGTGCCAGCAGCCAAGATCGCGGGACAGGGGAATGGTACAATGAGCAGTTCTTC. It specifies CASSQDRGTGEWYNEQFF.

In DNA, the CDR3 is TGTGCCAGCAGCTTGGAACCTGAGACCCAGTACTTC. It translates to CASSLEPETQYF. V usage is TRBV5-6 and J usage is TRBJ2-5; no clear D gene. V lost 0 bases and J lost 5, with 5 bases in between. The CDR3 has 12 residues. Germline V gene data show CDR1 as SGHDT and CDR2 as YYEEEE.

This chain joins TRBV9 and TRBJ1-1; TRBD1 aligns across 8 bases. The germline gives CDR1 SGDLS, CDR2 YYNGEE. V dropped 2 bases and J dropped 5; count of bases not matched to a gene: 14. The CDR3 covers 17 residues. This CDR3 is CASSVVQGGAPWTEAFF. For the CDR3, the DNA is TGTGCCAGCAGCGTCGTACAGGGGGGCGCGCCTTGGACTGAAGCTTTCTTT.

The V call is TRBV28, the J call TRBJ2-3; 7 bases agree with TRBD2. CDR3 length: 14 residues. The trim removed 2 bases at V and 7 bases at J, leaving 6 bases unmatched. Germline CDR1 MDHEN, CDR2 SYDVKM. CDR3: CASSLPLGLHTQYF. The CDR3 coding sequence is TGTGCCAGCAGTTTACCCCTGGGACTACATACGCAGTATTTT.

V is TRBV9 and J is TRBJ2-5; D assignment may be TRBD1 or TRBD2 (7 bases each). CDR3 size: 14 residues. The V gene lost 2 bases and the J gene lost 3 bases, with 11 bases spanning the gap. Germline lookup yields CDR1 SGDLS and CDR2 YYNGEE. The CDR3 DNA follows: TGTGCCAGCAGCGTGACAGGGAGGGAAGAGACCCAGTACTTC. Translating gives CASSVTGREETQYF.

This clonotype was found many times. The chain links TRBV7-8 to TRBJ2-4; D unclear. Between the trimmed V and J ends, which lost 5 bases and 1 base, there was a span of 18 bases. This CDR3 spans 17 amino acids. Germline loops: CDR1 SGHVS, CDR2 FQNEAQ. The CDR3 DNA sequence: TGTGCCAGCAGCCCGAGACGGGCGAGATCGGCCAAAAACATTCAGTACTTC. This gives the protein CASSPRRARSAKNIQYF. Combining the CDR3 with reference TRBV7-8 and TRBJ2-4 gives the whole variable domain GAGVSQSPRYKVAKRGQDVALRCDPISGHVSLFWYQQALGQGPEFLTYFQNEAQLDKSGLPSDRFFAERPEGSVSTLKIQRTQQEDSAVYLCASSPRRARSAKNIQYFGAGTRLSVL.

V is TRBV15 and J is TRBJ2-1, with a tentative D call TRBD2 (5 bases). The CDR3 extends over 18 amino acids. Trimming cost V 4 bases and J 6 bases, with 25 bases left between them. Germline CDR1 LNHNV, CDR2 YYDKDF (reference sequence). CDR3 sequence (DNA): TGTGCCACCAGCATTAGCGATCACAAGATTTTCCAATCCAATGAGCAGTTCTTC. It encodes CATSISDHKIFQSNEQFF.

The chain uses TRBV7-2 and TRBJ2-3; D is perhaps TRBD2 (6 bases). This CDR3 spans 16 amino acids. The V end lost 1 base, the J end lost 7 bases, and 18 bases lay between the germline ends. Germline CDR1 reads SGHTA; CDR2 reads FQGNSA. For the CDR3, the DNA is TGTGCCAGCAGCTTAGGAGCCGGGAGCCGCCGAAATACGCAGTATTTT. Its translation: CASSLGAGSRRNTQYF. Full variable domain (missing parts from reference TRBV7-2 and TRBJ2-3): GAGVSQSPSNKVTEKGKDVELRCDPISGHTALYWYRQSLGQGLEFLIYFQGNSAPDKSGLPSDRFSAERTGGSVSTLTIQRTQQEDSAVYLCASSLGAGSRRNTQYFGPGTRLTVL.

This clonotype was seen ten or more times. This may come from a read error, since a much larger clone is one base off. Written as DNA, the CDR3 is TGTGCCAGCAGCCAACGGGGGAGGACCAATGAGCAGTACTTC. Translated: CASSQRGRTNEQYF. The chain joins TRBV3-1 to TRBJ2-7; possibly TRBD2 for D (6 bases). The ends were cut back, 2 bases at V and 7 bases at J, with 15 bases in the middle. This CDR3 has 14 residues. The germline gives CDR1 LGHDT, CDR2 YNNKEL (reference sequence).

J is TRBJ2-7 and V is TRBV28; D is uncertain. V was shortened by 6 bases and J by 12 bases, with 18 bases between the two germline ends. The CDR3 extends over 12 amino acids. The V gene's germline CDR1 is MDHEN and CDR2 SYDVKM. CDR3 coding DNA: TGTGCCAGCAGCCCGCCGGGTCAAAAGTGGTACTTC. Its translation: CASSPPGQKWYF.

The gene calls are TRBV7-2 and TRBJ2-3; 7 nucleotides agree with TRBD2. The V segment lost 4 bases and the J segment 0 bases; nucleotides outside the gene matches: 7. Germline assignment: CDR1 SGHTA and CDR2 FQGNSA. The CDR3 length is 16 residues. CDR3 sequence (DNA): TGTGCCAGCAGCTCTAGCGGAAGATCTAGCACAGATACGCAGTATTTT. This translates into CASSSSGRSSTDTQYF.

This clonotype was recorded many times. A much larger clone differs from this one at a single base, so this may be a read error. V usage is TRBV7-8 and J usage is TRBJ2-3, with 7 bases that match TRBD2. Germline V gene data show CDR1 as SGHVS and CDR2 as FQNEAQ. V lost 1 base to trimming and J lost 3 bases; unmatched junction nucleotides: 7. This CDR3 is built from 16 residues. Here the CDR3 reads CASSLVVRAGTDTQYF. For the CDR3, the DNA is TGTGCCAGCAGCTTAGTAGTCCGAGCGGGAACAGATACGCAGTATTTT. The full variable domain, rest sourced from reference TRBV7-8 and TRBJ2-3, is GAGVSQSPRYKVAKRGQDVALRCDPISGHVSLFWYQQALGQGPEFLTYFQNEAQLDKSGLPSDRFFAERPEGSVSTLKIQRTQQEDSAVYLCASSLVVRAGTDTQYFGPGTRLTVL.

This clonotype was found a few times. The chain joins TRBV20-1 to TRBJ2-7; D is unresolved. The V and J ends lost 8 bases and 5 bases respectively, with 13 bases between them. The germline gives CDR1 DFQATT, CDR2 SNEGSKA (reference sequence). This CDR3 has 11 residues. The CDR3 nucleotides read TGCAGTTGCCTTGGTCGAGACGAGCAGTACTTC. The encoded protein is CSCLGRDEQYF.

The CDR3 sequence is CASSPDRAGANVLTF. In DNA, the CDR3 is TGCGCCAGCAGCCCCGACAGGGCCGGGGCCAACGTCCTGACTTTC. This chain joins TRBV5-1 and TRBJ2-6, with TRBD1 matching over 7 bases. Germline loops: CDR1 SGHRS, CDR2 YFSETQ. The J segment lost 4 bases and the V segment lost 4 bases, leaving 5 bases of the junction unmatched. This CDR3 comprises 15 residues.

The chain carries TRBV10-3 and TRBJ2-7, with unresolved D. The CDR3 consists of 13 residues. Germline loops: CDR1 ENHRY, CDR2 SYGVKD. V was pared by 5 bases and J by 3 bases, with 11 bases between. The CDR3, as DNA: TGTGCCATCAGTAGTCGGGTCGGCTACGAGCAGTACTTC. Its translation is CAISSRVGYEQYF.

This chain joins TRBV7-2 and TRBJ2-7; maybe TRBD1 (6 bases). Germline V gives CDR1 SGHTA, CDR2 FQGNSA. CDR3 length: 15 residues. Between the trimmed V and J ends, which lost 4 bases and 0 bases, there was a span of 13 bases. CDR3 loop: CASSSGQISSYEQYF. As DNA, the CDR3 is TGTGCCAGCAGCTCAGGACAGATAAGCTCCTACGAGCAGTACTTC.

The chain is built from TRBV29-1 and TRBJ2-4; D could derive from TRBD1 or TRBD2 (6 bases each). The better agreement between TRBJ2-7 and the DNA end casts doubt on the J call. This CDR3 contains 16 residues. Germline V gene sequence: CDR1 SQVTM, CDR2 ANQGSEA. The CDR3 DNA follows: TGCAGCGTTGAAGATGCCTCGCGGAGGGGGGCCTACGAGCAGTACTTC. Amino acid sequence: CSVEDASRRGAYEQYF.